Listed here are 28 T cell receptor beta chains from one sample, sequenced in a study of T cell changes during pregnancy in multiple sclerosis. The data were produced by immunoSEQ multiplex PCR, yet TCRdb's version contains in-frame clones alone and is incomplete. The data show roughly 110,000 clones, 85% to 95% seen once. The sample here was peripheral blood, taken after pregnancy. The receptor set was obtained from a female donor with multiple sclerosis, enrolled in a pregnancy study.

This sequence joins TRBV30 and TRBJ1-2, with 10 bases fitting TRBD1. V was clipped by 5 bases and J by 8 bases; unmatched bases: 5. Germline CDR1 is GTSNPN and CDR2 is SVGIG (reference sequence). The CDR3 totals 12 residues. The CDR3 DNA sequence: TGTGCCTGGGGACAGGGGGGTTTCGGCTACACCTTC. Translated: CAWGQGGFGYTF.

The chain links TRBV7-8 to TRBJ1-6; D gene unclear. The V end lost 3 bases, the J end lost 7 bases, and 19 bases lay between the germline ends. Per germline, CDR1 SGHVS and CDR2 FQNEAQ. CDR3 length: 17 residues. CDR3 in DNA: TGTGCCAGCAGCTTCGACACCGGGAAATCAATAAATTCACCCCTCCACTTT. Protein product: CASSFDTGKSINSPLHF.

The chain couples TRBV27 to TRBJ2-7; TRBD2 agrees at 11 bases. Trimming at V came to 4 bases and at J to 3 bases, leaving 5 bases not matched to a gene. Germline values: CDR1 MNHEY, CDR2 SMNVEV (reference sequence). The CDR3 spans 15 residues. The CDR3 sequence: CASSSSGRPNYEQYF. In nucleotides, the CDR3 is TGTGCCAGCAGTTCTAGCGGGAGGCCAAACTACGAGCAGTACTTC.

The genes are TRBV30 and TRBJ1-5, with D possibly being TRBD1 (6 bases). The V end was cut by 4 bases, the J end by 0 bases, with 7 bases between. Germline V gene data show CDR1 as GTSNPN and CDR2 as SVGIG (reference sequence). The CDR3 is made up of 13 amino acids. In nucleotides, the CDR3 is TGTGCCTGGACAGGGGCTAGCAATCAGCCCCAGCATTTT. Protein product: CAWTGASNQPQHF.

The chain carries TRBV19 and TRBJ1-5, with D perhaps matching TRBD1 (5 bases). Looked up from germline, CDR1 is LNHDA and CDR2 is SQIVND (reference sequence). Trimming removed 5 bases from V and 7 bases from J, with 18 bases in between. The CDR3 has 15 residues. The CDR3 sequence: CASSAPTRGGQPQHF. The CDR3 region has the DNA TGTGCCAGTAGTGCCCCCACGAGGGGAGGGCAGCCCCAGCATTTT.

The V call is TRBV28, the J call TRBJ2-1; 9 bases map to TRBD1. V was pared by 9 bases and J by 10 bases, with 16 bases of the junction left unmatched. CDR1 is MDHEN and CDR2 is SYDVKM in the germline V gene. This CDR3 is 15 amino acids long. The CDR3 loop reads CASNLDRGRRGEQFF. The CDR3 nucleotides read TGTGCCAGTAACTTGGACAGGGGACGGAGAGGGGAGCAGTTCTTC.

The genes are TRBV19 and TRBJ2-3; TRBD2 agrees at 7 bases. Germline CDR1 reads LNHDA; CDR2 reads SQIVND (reference sequence). The junction had 5 bases not matched to a gene; V was cut back by 1 base and J by 4 bases. The CDR3 runs to 15 residues. The CDR3, as DNA: TGTGCCAGTAGTATAGGGACTAGAGAATCAGATACGCAGTATTTT. The encoded protein is CASSIGTRESDTQYF.

This clone has only a few counts. CDR3 region: CASSEFRSYNEQFF. The CDR3 coding sequence is TGTGCCAGCAGTGAATTCCGTAGCTACAATGAGCAGTTCTTC. This chain joins TRBV2 and TRBJ2-1; D remains unclear. The CDR3 runs to 14 residues. Germline V gene data show CDR1 as SNHLY and CDR2 as FYNNEI. V dropped 2 bases and J dropped 3 bases, with 8 bases sitting between them.

The J gene is TRBJ2-1, the V gene TRBV9; maybe TRBD2 (6 bases). This CDR3 comprises 14 residues. The germline V and J ends were trimmed by 4 bases and 5 bases, with 13 bases remaining between them. The V gene's germline CDR1 is SGDLS and CDR2 YYNGEE. The CDR3 here is CASSFSGPNNEQFF. The CDR3 DNA reads as TGTGCCAGCAGCTTTAGCGGCCCGAACAATGAGCAGTTCTTC.

The chain employs TRBV9 and TRBJ2-5; 9 nucleotides line up with TRBD2. The CDR3 loop spans 14 amino acids. Germline V gene sequence: CDR1 SGDLS, CDR2 YYNGEE. The junction had 2 bases not matched to a gene; V was cut back by 0 bases and J by 5 bases. CDR3 sequence: CASSVGAGGETQYF. The DNA of the CDR3 is TGTGCCAGCAGCGTAGGGGCGGGAGGGGAGACCCAGTACTTC.

This chain links TRBV18 with TRBJ1-1, with 12 nucleotides matching TRBD1. The CDR3 totals 16 residues. Looked up from germline, CDR1 is KGHSH and CDR2 is LQKENI. V lost 3 bases to trimming and J lost 4 bases; unmatched junction nucleotides: 6. The CDR3 sequence is CASSPWDRGLSTEAFF. The DNA of the CDR3 is TGTGCCAGCTCACCGTGGGACAGGGGGCTGAGCACTGAAGCTTTCTTT.

J is TRBJ1-4 and V is TRBV19; TRBD1 matches at 9 bases. Trimming removed 11 bases from V and 7 bases from J; junction bases left unmatched: 5. Germline CDR1 and CDR2: LNHDA and SQIVND (reference sequence). This CDR3 comprises 12 residues. CDR3 loop: CASTGGGEKLFF. The DNA of the CDR3 is TGTGCCTCAACAGGGGGCGGTGAAAAACTGTTTTTT.

The gene calls are TRBV12-1 and TRBJ1-5; the table's D call, TRBD1, has no DNA check behind it. TRBV12-1 is deemed a pseudogene. The length of the CDR3 is 13 residues. The DNA of the CDR3 is TGTGCCAGCAGCCACGGGACAGGGGAGCCCCAGCATTTT. Translation gives CASSHGTGEPQHF.

V and J are TRBV6-1 and TRBJ1-2; 7 nucleotides agree with TRBD1. The CDR3 runs to 12 residues. The J segment lost 5 bases and the V segment lost 6 bases, leaving 3 bases of the junction unmatched. Per germline, CDR1 MNHNS and CDR2 SASEGT. This CDR3 is CASRQTGYGYTF. The CDR3 DNA reads as TGTGCCAGCAGACAGACAGGGTATGGCTACACCTTC.

This chain connects TRBV7-9 to TRBJ2-1; TRBD1 matches at 10 bases. V was clipped by 5 bases and J by 6 bases; unmatched bases: 13. Germline CDR1 is SEHNR and CDR2 is FQNEAQ (reference sequence). The CDR3 length is 17 residues. CDR3 nucleotides: TGTGCCAGCAGCCCCTCCCCCGGGACAGGGGTGGGCAATGAGCAGTTCTTC. Residues: CASSPSPGTGVGNEQFF.

The chain combines TRBV6-4 with TRBJ1-2; D is possibly TRBD1 (6 bases). V shed 3 bases and J shed 6 bases, with 14 bases lying between them. CDR1 and CDR2 (germline): MRHNA, SNTAGT. The length of the CDR3 is 14 residues. CDR3 bases: TGTGCCAGCAGTGAGCATCAGGGGAAGGATGGCTACACCTTC. Translated, it gives CASSEHQGKDGYTF.

A single count supports this clone. This chain joins TRBV19 and TRBJ1-6; D unresolved. Germline CDR1 reads LNHDA; CDR2 reads SQIVND (reference sequence). The CDR3 runs 16 residues. Trimming removed 3 bases at V and 10 bases at J, with 19 bases between. CDR3 in amino acids: CASSMSRATRRSPLHF. The CDR3 bases are TGTGCCAGTAGTATGTCCCGTGCGACTAGGAGATCACCCCTCCACTTT.

J is TRBJ2-2 and V is TRBV5-1; maybe TRBD1 (6 bases). This CDR3 is 15 amino acids long. Germline CDR1 SGHRS, CDR2 YFSETQ. The ends were cut back, 0 bases at V and 7 bases at J, with 13 bases in the middle. The CDR3 spells CASSLEVQGSGELFF. The DNA of the CDR3 is TGCGCCAGCAGCTTGGAAGTTCAGGGGAGCGGGGAGCTGTTTTTT. Filled out from reference TRBV5-1 and TRBJ2-2, the complete variable domain reads KAGVTQTPRYLIKTRGQQVTLSCSPISGHRSVSWYQQTPGQGLQFLFEYFSETQRNKGNFPGRFSGRQFSNSRSEMNVSTLELGDSALYLCASSLEVQGSGELFFGEGSRLTVL.

The chain links TRBV5-1 to TRBJ2-7; the match to TRBD2 covers 8 bases. The trim removed 0 bases at V and 2 bases at J, leaving 4 bases unmatched. Germline assignment: CDR1 SGHRS and CDR2 YFSETQ. CDR3 length equals 15 residues. The DNA for the CDR3 is TGCGCCAGCAGCTTGGAACTAGCGGCCCCCTACGAGCAGTACTTC. Its translation: CASSLELAAPYEQYF. Full variable domain (remainder filled in from reference TRBV5-1 and TRBJ2-7): KAGVTQTPRYLIKTRGQQVTLSCSPISGHRSVSWYQQTPGQGLQFLFEYFSETQRNKGNFPGRFSGRQFSNSRSEMNVSTLELGDSALYLCASSLELAAPYEQYFGPGTRLTVT.

The chain carries TRBV28 and TRBJ2-2; TRBD2 agrees at 7 bases. The CDR3 sequence is 16 residues long. The trim removed 4 bases at V and 2 bases at J, leaving 7 bases unmatched. Germline lookup yields CDR1 MDHEN and CDR2 SYDVKM. CDR3 sequence (DNA): TGTGCCAGCAGTTCCGAGGCTAGCGGTAACACCGGGGAGCTGTTTTTT. This codes for CASSSEASGNTGELFF.

The gene calls are TRBV6-1 and TRBJ1-4, with unresolved D. The CDR3 length is 11 residues. V was trimmed by 4 bases and J by 7 bases, leaving 4 bases between them. Germline V gene lookup returns CDR1 MNHNS and CDR2 SASEGT. CDR3 residues: CASSVSEKLFF. The CDR3 nucleotides are TGTGCCAGCAGTGTATCTGAAAAACTGTTTTTT.

V usage is TRBV6-1 and J usage is TRBJ1-3; D gene uncertain. V gave up 4 bases and J gave up 2 bases, with 18 bases separating them. The CDR3 contains 17 residues. Per the germline V gene, CDR1 is MNHNS and CDR2 is SASEGT. The CDR3 loop is CASSASSWLTPGNTIYF. The CDR3, as DNA: TGTGCCAGCAGTGCCTCGAGTTGGTTGACTCCTGGAAACACCATATATTTT.

The chain has TRBV5-1 and TRBJ1-5, with 7 nucleotides matching TRBD1. The CDR3 runs 16 residues. V gave up 2 bases and J gave up 2 bases; unmatched junction bases: 7. Germline V CDR1 and CDR2: SGHRS, YFSETQ. The CDR3 DNA follows: TGCGCCAGCAGCTTAACCACAGGGGAGGGCAATCAGCCCCAGCATTTT. This sequence encodes CASSLTTGEGNQPQHF.

V is TRBV7-3 and J is TRBJ1-1; D remains unclear. Trimming stripped 3 bases from V and 2 bases from J, with 13 bases between. CDR1 is SGHTA, CDR2 FQGTGA, per germline. The CDR3 consists of 15 residues. CDR3 residues: CASSLNGSSNTEAFF. Written as DNA, the CDR3 is TGTGCCAGCAGCTTGAATGGCTCCAGTAACACTGAAGCTTTCTTT.

The chain recombines TRBV6-1 with TRBJ1-5, with TRBD1 identical over 7 bases. The length of the CDR3 is 16 residues. The germline V gene has CDR1 MNHNS and CDR2 SASEGT. With 3 bases clipped from V and 5 bases from J, the junction kept 10 bases outside the gene matches. CDR3 region: CASSETPGTAHQPQHF. The CDR3 DNA is TGTGCCAGCAGTGAGACGCCCGGGACAGCTCATCAGCCCCAGCATTTT.

In its sample, this clone was seen a few times. This chain links TRBV30 with TRBJ1-2, with D tentatively TRBD1 (5 bases). Trimming left V 2 bases short and J 4 bases short, with 14 bases between. CDR1 and CDR2 (germline): GTSNPN, SVGIG (reference sequence). CDR3 size: 14 residues. CDR3 bases: TGTGCCTGGAGTAGGGGAATAGAAGGCTATGGCTACACCTTC. Its protein is CAWSRGIEGYGYTF.

CDR3 coding DNA: TGTGCCAGCAGCGTCAGGGAAGCAAGGGAAAAACTGTTTTTT. Its translation: CASSVREAREKLFF. The chain links TRBV7-9 to TRBJ1-4; tentative D call: TRBD1 (5 bases). V lost 5 bases, J lost 8 bases, and 15 bases lay in between. Germline loops: CDR1 SEHNR, CDR2 FQNEAQ (reference sequence). The CDR3 runs 14 residues.

The gene calls are TRBV15 and TRBJ2-5; TRBD2 agrees at 8 bases. The V gene end was trimmed by 6 bases and the J gene end by 5 bases; junction bases not matched to a gene: 5. From germline, CDR1 is LNHNV and CDR2 YYDKDF (reference sequence). The CDR3 runs to 13 residues. The CDR3 is CATRRRGVETQYF. CDR3 nucleotide sequence: TGTGCCACCAGAAGGCGGGGGGTGGAGACCCAGTACTTC.